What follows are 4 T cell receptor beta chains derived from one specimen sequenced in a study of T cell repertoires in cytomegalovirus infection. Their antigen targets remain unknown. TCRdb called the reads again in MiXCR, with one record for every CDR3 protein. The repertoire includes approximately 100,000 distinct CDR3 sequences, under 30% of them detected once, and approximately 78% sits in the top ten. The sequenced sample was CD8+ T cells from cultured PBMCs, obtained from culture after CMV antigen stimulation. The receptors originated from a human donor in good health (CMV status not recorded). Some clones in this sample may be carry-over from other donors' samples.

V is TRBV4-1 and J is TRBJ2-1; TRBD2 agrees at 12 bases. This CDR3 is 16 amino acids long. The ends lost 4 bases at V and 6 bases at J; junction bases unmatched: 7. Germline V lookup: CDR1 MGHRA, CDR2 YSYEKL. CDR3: CASSPLAGGPLNEQFF. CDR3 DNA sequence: TGCGCCAGCAGCCCCCTAGCGGGGGGGCCTCTCAATGAGCAGTTCTTC.

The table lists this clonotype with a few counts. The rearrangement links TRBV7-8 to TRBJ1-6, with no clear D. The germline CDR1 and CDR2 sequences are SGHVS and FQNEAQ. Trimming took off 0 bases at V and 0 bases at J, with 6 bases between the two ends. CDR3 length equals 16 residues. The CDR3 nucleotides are TGTGCCAGCAGCTTAGCGTACAGCTCCTATAATTCACCCCTCCACTTT. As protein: CASSLAYSSYNSPLHF.

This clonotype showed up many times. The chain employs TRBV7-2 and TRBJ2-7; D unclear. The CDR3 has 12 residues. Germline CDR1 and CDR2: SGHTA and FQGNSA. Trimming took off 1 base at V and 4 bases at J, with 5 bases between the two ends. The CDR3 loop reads CASSLVWYEQYF. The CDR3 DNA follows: TGTGCCAGCAGCTTAGTGTGGTACGAGCAGTACTTC. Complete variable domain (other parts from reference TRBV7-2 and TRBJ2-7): GAGVSQSPSNKVTEKGKDVELRCDPISGHTALYWYRQSLGQGLEFLIYFQGNSAPDKSGLPSDRFSAERTGGSVSTLTIQRTQQEDSAVYLCASSLVWYEQYFGPGTRLTVT.

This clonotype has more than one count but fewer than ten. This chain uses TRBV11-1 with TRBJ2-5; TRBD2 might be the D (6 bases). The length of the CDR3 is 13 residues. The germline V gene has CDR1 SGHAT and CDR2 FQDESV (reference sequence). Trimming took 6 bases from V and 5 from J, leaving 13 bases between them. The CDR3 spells CASSLLAHETQYF. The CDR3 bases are TGTGCCAGCAGTCTACTAGCCCACGAGACCCAGTACTTC.